This T cell receptor beta chain derives from a study of cytomegalovirus exposure and HLA in healthy donors. Whole-study findings and limits: That first-cohort TCR clusters tended to co-occur in the roughly 110 validation repertoires was found in a later analysis. Altogether, 160 or so TCR beta chains were recorded as cytomegalovirus-associated. Three of the chains that were CMV-associated were confirmed in vitro to be specific for CMV antigens.

To note about this clone: Its antigen is as yet unknown.

Separate from the approximately 700-subject first cohort was the roughly 130-subject validation cohort, to which the donors belonged. The V gene's germline CDR1 is SGDLS and CDR2 YYNGEE. Between the trimmed V and J ends, which lost 1 base and 5 bases, there was a span of 19 bases. CDR3 length: 17 amino acids. Sequencing was performed with immunoSEQ multiplex PCR; in TCRdb, only in-frame clones are kept and a portion is missing. The sample has more than 55,000 clones, 96% seen once. The gene calls are TRBV9 and TRBJ1-5, with D maybe TRBD1 (6 bases). Sequencing was performed on PBMCs. The clonotype comes from a man younger than 35 in good health and CMV-seronegative. The CDR3 spells CASSVKEIPTGDQPQHF. CDR3 DNA: TGTGCCAGCAGCGTAAAAGAAATACCGACAGGAGATCAGCCCCAGCATTTT.